This T cell receptor beta chain was captured in a study of tumor-infiltrating lymphocytes in primary liver carcinoma. Study results and limitations: Lower overlap was observed for tumor-adjacent and tumor-blood pairs relative to tumor region pairs.

Out of unsorted whole blood came the blood RNA, and germline DNA was extracted as well. Regarding this clonotype: Its target is unknown.

TCR beta cDNA was made from 400 to 500 ng total RNA with a constant-region primer. ARM-PCR was slightly modified, and three nested multiplex PCR rounds with it gave rise to the TCR beta libraries. TCRdb fed the multiplex PCR reads into MiXCR, producing one record per CDR3 protein. The table records fewer than 350,000 distinct CDR3 sequences, roughly two thirds of them present only once. The clonotype originates from a man in his forties with primary liver carcinoma and hepatitis B virus infection. Specimen: peripheral blood.

The CDR3 DNA follows: TGTGCCAGCAGCCGCCTTCAGGGGGGAAACATTCAGTACTTC. Translation gives CASSRLQGGNIQYF. The rearrangement links TRBV7-2 to TRBJ2-4; a weak D match, TRBD1 (7 bases). CDR3 size: 14 residues. Germline V gene data show CDR1 as SGHTA and CDR2 as FQGNSA. The V and J ends lost 5 bases and 6 bases respectively, with 14 bases between them.